Following are 7 T cell receptor beta chains from one sample sequenced in a study of shared clonotypes between healthy human individuals. The data were produced by immunoSEQ multiplex PCR, yet TCRdb's version contains in-frame clones alone and is incomplete. Seen here are 950,000 to 1,300,000 clones, roughly 80% observed once, and the top ten hold approximately 1.3%. The sample taken for sequencing was memory CD4+ T cells sorted from blood. Indicated subset: CD45RA-negative fraction. Source of these receptors: a man between 18 and 29 years old in good health.

The gene calls are TRBV2 and TRBJ2-1, with D unresolved. The germline V gene encodes CDR1 SNHLY and CDR2 FYNNEI. The CDR3 runs to 13 residues. Between the trimmed V and J ends, which lost 6 bases and 8 bases, there was a span of 14 bases. The CDR3 protein is CASRGYGFDEQFF. CDR3 in DNA: TGTGCCAGCAGGGGCTATGGGTTCGATGAGCAGTTCTTC. Full variable domain (remainder filled in from reference TRBV2 and TRBJ2-1): EPEVTQTPSHQVTQMGQEVILRCVPISNHLYFYWYRQILGQKVEFLVSFYNNEISEKSEIFDDQFSVERPDGSNFTLKIRSTKLEDSAMYFCASRGYGFDEQFFGPGTRLTVL.

This chain's CDR3 is CARSPGTGKETQYF. In DNA, the CDR3 is TGTGCCAGAAGCCCCGGGACGGGAAAAGAGACCCAGTACTTC. The chain joins TRBV5-3 to TRBJ2-5; D tentatively fits TRBD1 or TRBD2 (5 bases each). TRBV5-3 is treated as an ORF (open reading frame) with a function not yet certain. The CDR3 is 14 residues long. Trimming left V 4 bases short and J 3 bases short, with 13 bases between.

The chain uses TRBV9 and TRBJ1-2; the D gene is possibly TRBD1 (5 bases). The V end lost 4 bases, the J end lost 7 bases, and 14 bases lay between the germline ends. Germline lookup yields CDR1 SGDLS and CDR2 YYNGEE. The CDR3 extends over 13 amino acids. CDR3 nucleotides: TGTGCCAGCAGCCGCGGGGGTCCGTCTGGCTACACCTTC. It encodes CASSRGGPSGYTF.

The chain recombines TRBV5-1 with TRBJ2-2; 7 positions agree with TRBD1. The CDR3 consists of 16 residues. Germline loops: CDR1 SGHRS, CDR2 YFSETQ. V trimming: 4 bases; J trimming: 4 bases; junction bases outside the gene matches: 10. CDR3 sequence reads: CASSQMTGLATGELFF. The CDR3 DNA reads TGCGCCAGCAGCCAAATGACAGGGCTGGCCACCGGGGAGCTGTTTTTT.

A single count supports this clone. J is TRBJ2-1 and V is TRBV28; no firm D call. V lost 2 bases to trimming and J lost 6 bases, with 11 bases between them. CDR3 length: 14 residues. Germline CDR1 reads MDHEN; CDR2 reads SYDVKM. CDR3 region: CASSLLRAANEQFF. The CDR3 DNA reads TGTGCCAGCAGTTTACTACGGGCTGCCAATGAGCAGTTCTTC.

In its sample, this clone was seen many times. J is TRBJ1-5 and V is TRBV30, with TRBD1 matching over 9 bases. J gave up 8 bases and V 1 base, and 3 bases lay outside the gene matches. This CDR3 contains 13 residues. Germline CDR1 is GTSNPN and CDR2 is SVGIG (reference sequence). The CDR3 DNA reads TGTGCCTGGAGTGGACAGGGGGGGAAGCCCCAGCATTTT. Translated, it gives CAWSGQGGKPQHF.

The gene calls are TRBV6-1 and TRBJ1-1, with 10 bases that match TRBD1. CDR3 size: 18 residues. CDR1 MNHNS and CDR2 SASEGT come from the germline V gene. With V trimmed by 4 bases and J by 4 bases, 15 bases remained unmatched. The CDR3 is CASSARREGQGKVTEAFF. CDR3 sequence (DNA): TGTGCCAGCAGTGCCCGCCGCGAGGGACAGGGGAAAGTCACTGAAGCTTTCTTT.